Below are 23 T cell receptor beta chains sequenced from a single sample in a study of immune evolution from preneoplasia to lung adenocarcinoma. TCRdb's table, derived via immunoSEQ multiplex PCR, lists solely in-frame clones and lacks some. The table has nearly 5,500 clones, 83% seen once. The sequencing sample was made of FFPE minimally invasive lung adenocarcinoma tissue. These receptors were collected from a person aged 60-79 years with lung adenocarcinoma.

This chain connects TRBV19 to TRBJ2-2; D is unresolved. The V gene's germline CDR1 is LNHDA and CDR2 SQIVND (reference sequence). The CDR3 contains 15 residues. V lost 7 bases and J 1 base, leaving 13 bases between the germline ends. CDR3 nucleotides: TGTGCCAGTAACTCCGTTCAGAAGAACACCGGGGAGCTGTTTTTT. Protein product: CASNSVQKNTGELFF.

J is TRBJ1-3 and V is TRBV13, with D tentatively TRBD1 (5 bases). V lost 5 bases, J lost 2 bases, and 10 bases lay in between. The germline gives CDR1 PRHDT, CDR2 FYEKMQ (reference sequence). CDR3 length: 14 residues. The CDR3 sequence: CASSAREAGNTIYF. The CDR3, as DNA: TGTGCCAGCAGCGCCAGGGAGGCTGGAAACACCATATATTTT.

This clone was recorded a few times. The chain employs TRBV5-1 and TRBJ2-1; D is unresolved. Trimming stripped 4 bases from V and 7 bases from J, with 9 bases between. CDR3 size: 12 residues. In germline, CDR1 is SGHRS, CDR2 YFSETQ. Here the CDR3 DNA reads TGCGCCAGCAGCCTTAGGGTGAATGAGCAGTTCTTC. Translation gives CASSLRVNEQFF. Full variable domain (remainder filled in from reference TRBV5-1 and TRBJ2-1): KAGVTQTPRYLIKTRGQQVTLSCSPISGHRSVSWYQQTPGQGLQFLFEYFSETQRNKGNFPGRFSGRQFSNSRSEMNVSTLELGDSALYLCASSLRVNEQFFGPGTRLTVL.

This clone was counted once. The J gene is TRBJ1-4, the V gene TRBV7-6, with a possible D match to TRBD1 (5 bases). This CDR3 region has 14 residues. Looked up from germline, CDR1 is SGHVS and CDR2 is FNYEAQ. Trimming stripped 0 bases from V and 7 bases from J, with 9 bases between. The CDR3 coding sequence is TGTGCCAGCAGCTTAGCAGGGGCGGGTGAAAAACTGTTTTTT. Amino acids: CASSLAGAGEKLFF.

The rearrangement joins TRBV25-1 to TRBJ2-1; a weak D match, TRBD1 (6 bases). Trimming left V 4 bases short and J 0 bases short, with 16 bases between. CDR1 is MGHDK and CDR2 is SYGVNS in the germline V gene. This CDR3 has 17 amino acids. Here the CDR3 reads CASSGQPGQSSYNEQFF. The CDR3 nucleotides read TGTGCCAGCAGTGGCCAACCGGGACAAAGCTCCTACAATGAGCAGTTCTTC. The complete variable domain, with remaining parts taken from reference TRBV25-1 and TRBJ2-1, reads EADIYQTPRYLVIGTGKKITLECSQTMGHDKMYWYQQDPGMELHLIHYSYGVNSTEKGDLSSESTVSRIRTEHFPLTLESARPSHTSQYLCASSGQPGQSSYNEQFFGPGTRLTVL.

The rearrangement joins TRBV19 to TRBJ2-1, with D perhaps being TRBD1 or TRBD2 (5 bases each). V shed 10 bases and J shed 6 bases, with 19 bases lying between them. The CDR3 consists of 14 residues. CDR1 and CDR2 (germline): LNHDA, SQIVND (reference sequence). The CDR3 region is CATHRDDGPNEQFF. In DNA form, the CDR3 reads TGTGCCACCCACCGGGACGACGGACCCAATGAGCAGTTCTTC.

V usage is TRBV30 and J usage is TRBJ2-7; 8 nucleotides match TRBD1. CDR1 is GTSNPN, CDR2 SVGIG, per germline (reference sequence). J lost 3 bases, V lost 8 bases, and 6 bases had no gene match. The CDR3 sequence is 12 residues long. The CDR3 protein is CARKDRGYEQYF. CDR3 nucleotide sequence: TGTGCCCGGAAAGACAGGGGCTACGAGCAGTACTTC.

V is TRBV6-1 and J is TRBJ2-1; 13 bases are shared with TRBD2. This CDR3 spans 17 amino acids. The germline CDR1 and CDR2 sequences are MNHNS and SASEGT. With V trimmed by 4 bases and J by 4 bases, 7 bases remained unmatched. CDR3 sequence: CASSAGTSGVGYNEQFF. The CDR3 DNA reads as TGTGCCAGCAGTGCCGGGACTAGCGGGGTAGGGTACAATGAGCAGTTCTTC.

With regard to this clone: Other DNA sequences in the same sample also yield this CDR3. The V call is TRBV14, the J call TRBJ2-1; D gene unclear. In germline, CDR1 is SGHDN, CDR2 FVKESK. This CDR3 comprises 13 residues. V was shortened by 1 base and J by 7 bases, with 8 bases between the two germline ends. The CDR3 sequence: CASSQVLGNEQFF. In nucleotides, the CDR3 is TGTGCCAGCAGCCAAGTACTGGGGAATGAGCAGTTCTTC.

The rearrangement joins TRBV15 to TRBJ1-5; no definite D call. V lost 4 bases to trimming and J lost 10 bases, with 14 bases between them. From germline, CDR1 is LNHNV and CDR2 YYDKDF (reference sequence). The CDR3 has 13 residues. Written as DNA, the CDR3 is TGTGCCACCAGCACGACACGTAAATCCCCCCAGCATTTT. It is translated as CATSTTRKSPQHF.

This clone was counted a single time. The chain links TRBV7-2 to TRBJ2-5, with D possibly TRBD1 on 5 matching bases. The CDR3 sequence is 19 residues long. V lost 1 base and J lost 2, with 23 bases in between. Germline V CDR1 and CDR2: SGHTA, FQGNSA. The CDR3 reads CASSLVRGHSQRRQETQYF. Written as DNA, the CDR3 is TGTGCCAGCAGCTTAGTAAGGGGTCACTCCCAGCGTCGGCAAGAGACCCAGTACTTC.

This chain joins TRBV2 and TRBJ1-2; D perhaps matches TRBD1 (5 bases). Germline-derived CDR1 and CDR2 are SNHLY and FYNNEI. The CDR3 spans 13 residues. V lost 4 bases and J 2 bases, leaving 8 bases between the germline ends. The CDR3 is CASSVRQNYGYTF. Here the CDR3 DNA reads TGTGCCAGCAGTGTCCGACAGAACTATGGCTACACCTTC.

The chain carries TRBV6-5 and TRBJ1-6, with a possible D match to TRBD1 (6 bases). The CDR3 length is 14 residues. The V and J ends lost 2 bases and 10 bases respectively, with 12 bases between them. In germline, CDR1 is MNHEY, CDR2 SVGAGI. CDR3 residues: CASSYAGVGSPLHF. The CDR3 region has the DNA TGTGCCAGCAGTTACGCAGGGGTAGGCTCACCCCTCCACTTT.

The chain couples TRBV5-6 to TRBJ2-2; D unresolved. The V end was cut by 2 bases, the J end by 3 bases, with 5 bases between. This CDR3 is 13 amino acids long. Germline V gene lookup returns CDR1 SGHDT and CDR2 YYEEEE. The CDR3 protein is CASSFKDTGELFF. The CDR3 DNA reads as TGTGCCAGCAGCTTCAAGGACACCGGGGAGCTGTTTTTT.

V is TRBV28 and J is TRBJ1-5; D gene uncertain. The germline V gene has CDR1 MDHEN and CDR2 SYDVKM. The CDR3 loop spans 14 amino acids. V lost 1 base to trimming and J lost 7 bases, with 11 bases between them. The CDR3 DNA reads as TGTGCCAGCAGTTTATCAAATATATGGCAGCCCCAGCATTTT. Protein: CASSLSNIWQPQHF.

This chain uses TRBV5-1 with TRBJ1-1; 7 positions agree with TRBD1. The V gene end was trimmed by 4 bases and the J gene end by 2 bases; junction bases not matched to a gene: 8. CDR1 and CDR2 from the germline V gene are SGHRS and YFSETQ. This CDR3 has 15 residues. DNA of the CDR3: TGCGCCAGCAGCCTAGGACAGGATGTTAACACTGAAGCTTTCTTT. Translating gives CASSLGQDVNTEAFF.

A few counts support this clone. This chain joins TRBV28 and TRBJ1-4; D may be TRBD1 (5 bases). Germline CDR1 and CDR2: MDHEN and SYDVKM. CDR3 length: 14 amino acids. V was cut by 8 bases and J by 2 bases, with 12 bases left in between. The CDR3 bases are TGTGCCAGCGGGGTAGGGGTGACTAATGAAAAACTGTTTTTT. Protein product: CASGVGVTNEKLFF.

The chain uses TRBV4-3 and TRBJ1-1; a possible D gene is TRBD1 (6 bases). The V end was cut by 1 base, the J end by 7 bases, with 13 bases between. The CDR3 consists of 14 residues. The germline V gene has CDR1 LGHNA and CDR2 YSLEER. CDR3 in amino acids: CASSQATGLGEAFF. The CDR3 DNA follows: TGCGCCAGCAGCCAAGCGACAGGCCTGGGTGAAGCTTTCTTT.

This chain joins TRBV4-2 and TRBJ2-3, with 8 nucleotides matching TRBD2. Germline trimming cut 0 bases from V and 6 bases from J; bases unmatched to any gene: 8. Germline values: CDR1 LGHNA, CDR2 YNFKEQ. The CDR3 loop spans 16 amino acids. The CDR3 sequence is CASSQDVASGSDTQYF. DNA for the CDR3: TGTGCCAGCAGCCAAGATGTGGCTAGCGGGTCCGATACGCAGTATTTT.

V gene TRBV11-2 combines with J gene TRBJ1-5; TRBD1 agrees at 8 bases. The V gene end was trimmed by 1 base and the J gene end by 7 bases; junction bases not matched to a gene: 9. This CDR3 is 16 amino acids long. Germline V gene sequence: CDR1 SGHAT, CDR2 FQNNGV. The CDR3 coding sequence is TGTGCCAGCAGCTTAGGGCCCCCCGGGACAGGACAGCCCCAGCATTTT. Amino acid sequence: CASSLGPPGTGQPQHF.

The V gene is TRBV5-4, the J gene TRBJ1-2; 8 positions agree with TRBD1. Germline CDR1 and CDR2: SGHNT and YYREEE (reference sequence). The V and J ends lost 0 bases and 6 bases, in that order; junction bases with no gene match: 7. The CDR3 length is 15 residues. CDR3 coding DNA: TGTGCCAGCAGCTTGGATCATCAGGGGGCGGATGGCTACACCTTC. Encoded protein: CASSLDHQGADGYTF.

V usage is TRBV11-2 and J usage is TRBJ2-1, with D possibly being TRBD2 (7 bases). Germline assignment: CDR1 SGHAT and CDR2 FQNNGV. V was shortened by 4 bases and J by 6 bases, with 13 bases between the two germline ends. The CDR3 loop spans 14 amino acids. In DNA form, the CDR3 reads TGTGCCAGCAGCTCCGCGGGGGCGGGCAATGAGCAGTTCTTC. As protein: CASSSAGAGNEQFF. Full variable domain (rest looked up from reference TRBV11-2 and TRBJ2-1): EAGVAQSPRYKIIEKRQSVAFWCNPISGHATLYWYQQILGQGPKLLIQFQNNGVVDDSQLPKDRFSAERLKGVDSTLKIQPAKLEDSAVYLCASSSAGAGNEQFFGPGTRLTVL.

The CDR3 coding sequence is TGTGCCAGCAGCCCCCATCCCGAATCACCCCTCCACTTT. It encodes CASSPHPESPLHF. This sequence joins TRBV7-3 and TRBJ1-6, with D hard to call. In germline, CDR1 is SGHTA, CDR2 FQGTGA. The CDR3 runs 13 residues. Trimming took off 5 bases at V and 10 bases at J, with 12 bases between the two ends.